This T cell receptor beta chain emerged from a study of Graves' ophthalmopathy and Graves' hyperthyroidism. This clonotype was counted many times. The germline V and J ends were trimmed by 0 bases and 9 bases, with 21 bases remaining between them. This CDR3 has 18 residues. Germline values: CDR1 LNHNV, CDR2 YYDKDF (reference sequence). A diagnosis was made from clinical symptoms together with serum thyroxine, TRAb, thyroid ultrasound and orbital computed tomography. PBMCs were density-gradient isolated from approximately 9.8 ml fresh blood. Amplification targeted the TCR beta CDR3 regions, with RNA transcripts as the source material. HTBI primers were used in a first-round RT-PCR, which preceded a second-round multiplex PCR. TCRdb reprocessed the multiplex PCR reads with MiXCR, giving one entry per CDR3 protein. The sample has almost 750,000 distinct CDR3 sequences; 40% are singletons.

The rearrangement uses TRBV15 and TRBJ1-6; perhaps TRBD1 as D (5 bases). The sequenced material came from peripheral blood. The clonotype originates from an adult man with Graves' ophthalmopathy. CDR3 coding DNA: TGTGCCACCAGCAGAGATTCCGACGATCAGGGAGGAGGTTCACCCCTCCACTTT. Protein: CATSRDSDDQGGGSPLHF.